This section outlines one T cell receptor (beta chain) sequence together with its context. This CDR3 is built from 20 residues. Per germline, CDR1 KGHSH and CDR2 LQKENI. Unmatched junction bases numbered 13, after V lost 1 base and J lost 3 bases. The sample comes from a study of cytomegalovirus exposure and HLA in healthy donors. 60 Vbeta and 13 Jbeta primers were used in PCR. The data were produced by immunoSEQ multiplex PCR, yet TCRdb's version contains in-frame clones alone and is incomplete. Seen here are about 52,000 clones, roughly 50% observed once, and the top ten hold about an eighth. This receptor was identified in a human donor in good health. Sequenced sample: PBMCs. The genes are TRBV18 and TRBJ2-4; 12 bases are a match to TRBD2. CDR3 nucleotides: TGTGCCAGCTCACCACTTACCGGGACTAGCGGGCGTGTCCTCAAAAACATTCAGTACTTC. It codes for CASSPLTGTSGRVLKNIQYF.